This T cell receptor (beta chain) was documented in a study of shared clonotypes between healthy human individuals. V lost 2 bases and J 1 base, leaving 8 bases between the germline ends. The CDR3 loop spans 15 amino acids. CDR1 and CDR2 (germline): SNHLY, FYNNEI. Sequencing was performed with immunoSEQ multiplex PCR; in TCRdb, only in-frame clones are kept and a portion is missing. Among 2 million to 2.5 million clones listed, over 85% were seen once. Findings and caveats of the study: Specimens sampled were limited to blood, with tissue repertoires likely differing.

With regard to this clone: Its antigen is not known.

The genes are TRBV2 and TRBJ2-2; D call uncertain. The source is a man between 18 and 29 years old in good health. Some clones in this sample may be carry-over from other donors' samples. The specimen sequenced was naive CD4+ T cells from PBMCs. Noted subset: CD45RA+ positively selected. CDR3 region: CASSERYRNTGELFF. The CDR3 region has the DNA TGTGCCAGCAGTGAAAGGTACAGGAACACCGGGGAGCTGTTTTTT.